The T cell receptor beta chain under discussion was sequenced for a study of T cells after yellow fever vaccination. Overall study results and limits: Post-booster repertoires contained most primary-vaccination clones again (almost 97% CD4, about 90% CD8).

This clonotype came up many times. The antigen is not known. Looked up from germline, CDR1 is DFQATT and CDR2 is SNEGSKA (reference sequence). CDR3 length: 13 residues. Trimming cost V 4 bases and J 6 bases; bases outside gene matches: 8. MiXCR was run by TCRdb on the 5' RACE reads, yielding one entry per CDR3 protein. The sample includes 300,000 to 400,000 distinct CDR3 sequences, 8.5% to 10% of them seen just once. This receptor was identified in a man in his late teens or twenties who received the YFV17D yellow fever vaccine. The source was PBMCs, collected on the day of the first yellow fever vaccination. This rearrangement joins TRBV20-1 to TRBJ2-5; 7 nucleotides align to TRBD2. The DNA of the CDR3 is TGCAGTGCTACGGAAGCGGGGACGAAGACCCAGTACTTC. Amino acid sequence: CSATEAGTKTQYF.